This TCR beta chain was recorded in a study of cytomegalovirus exposure and HLA in healthy donors. In the study overall: It was reported in a later analysis that the same platform had been used for the 120 validation repertoires as for the roughly 650 first-cohort repertoires.

Findings and limits, study-wide: The study listed some 160 cytomegalovirus-associated TCR beta chains. The classifier reportedly diagnosed cytomegalovirus status with high specificity and sensitivity.

In the case of this clone: The target antigen is unknown.

This CDR3 comprises 16 residues. V dropped 3 bases and J dropped 7; count of bases not matched to a gene: 9. Germline CDR1 reads KGHSH; CDR2 reads LQKENI. Profiling relied on immunoSEQ multiplex PCR, and the TCRdb table lists in-frame clones only, not all of them. The repertoire consists of approximately 72,000 clones, with 90% to 95% occurring once and the leading ten covering about 0.63%. Separate from the roughly 710-subject first cohort, the roughly 120-subject validation cohort was the one that the donors belonged to. The chain has TRBV18 and TRBJ1-6, with 7 bases lining up with TRBD1. The TCR comes from a woman under 30 in good health and CMV-seronegative. Source material: PBMCs. CDR3 bases: TGTGCCAGCTCACCCGGACAGGTCGGTTTGAATTCACCCCTCCACTTT. Amino acids: CASSPGQVGLNSPLHF.